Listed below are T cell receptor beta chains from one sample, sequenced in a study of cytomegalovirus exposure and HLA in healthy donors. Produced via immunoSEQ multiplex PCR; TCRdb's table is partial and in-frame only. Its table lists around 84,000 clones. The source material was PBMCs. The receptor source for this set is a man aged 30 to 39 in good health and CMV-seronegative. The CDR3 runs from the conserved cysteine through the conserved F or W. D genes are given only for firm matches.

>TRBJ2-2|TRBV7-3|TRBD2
CASSLSSGVHTGELFF
TGTGCCAGCAGCTTATCCAGCGGGGTTCACACCGGGGAGCTGTTTTTT
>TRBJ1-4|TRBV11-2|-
CASSRTGVDEKLFF
TGTGCCAGCAGCCGCACGGGTGTTGATGAAAAACTGTTTTTT
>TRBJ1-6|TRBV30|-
CAWSVLQGNSPLHF
TGTGCCTGGAGTGTACTACAGGGTAATTCACCCCTCCACTTT
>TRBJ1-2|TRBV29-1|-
CSVVRTDLYGYTF
TGCAGCGTTGTTCGAACGGACTTATATGGCTACACCTTC
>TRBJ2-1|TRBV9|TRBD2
CASSVGLAGVVLEQFF
TGTGCCAGCAGCGTAGGACTAGCGGGAGTTGTACTTGAGCAGTTCTTC
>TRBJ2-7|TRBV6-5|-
CASSPPGRVEQYF
TGTGCCAGCAGTCCCCCGGGAAGGGTCGAGCAGTACTTC
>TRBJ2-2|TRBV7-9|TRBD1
CASRIETGDTGELFF
TGTGCCAGCAGGATAGAGACAGGGGACACCGGGGAGCTGTTTTTT
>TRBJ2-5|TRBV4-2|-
CASSQPSQETQYF
TGTGCCAGCAGCCAACCCAGCCAAGAGACCCAGTACTTC
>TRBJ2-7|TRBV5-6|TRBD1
CASSFRDRGPGEQYF
TGTGCCAGCAGCTTCAGGGACAGGGGGCCGGGGGAGCAGTACTTC
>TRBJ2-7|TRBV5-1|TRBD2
CASSLGGRVYEQYF
TGCGCCAGCAGCTTGGGCGGGAGGGTCTACGAGCAGTACTTC
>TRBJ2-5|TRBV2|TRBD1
CASRDRGETQYF
TGTGCCAGCAGGGACAGGGGTGAGACCCAGTACTTC
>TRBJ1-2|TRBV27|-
CASSLGQGYSGYTF
TGTGCCAGCAGTTTAGGTCAGGGGTATAGTGGCTACACCTTC
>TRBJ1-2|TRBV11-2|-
CASSPPLGGYTF
TGTGCCAGCAGCCCCCCCTTGGGCGGCTACACCTTC
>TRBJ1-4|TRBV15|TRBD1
CATSTSGTGDEKLFF
TGTGCCACCAGCACTTCCGGGACAGGGGATGAAAAACTGTTTTTT
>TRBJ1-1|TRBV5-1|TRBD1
CASSLYRGNTEAFF
TGCGCCAGCAGCTTGTACAGGGGAAACACTGAAGCTTTCTTT
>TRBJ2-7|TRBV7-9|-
CASSPRGRSYEQYF
TGTGCCAGCAGCCCTAGGGGCAGGTCCTACGAGCAGTACTTC
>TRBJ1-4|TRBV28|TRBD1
CASRAQGAAEKLFF
TGTGCCAGCAGGGCACAGGGGGCTGCTGAAAAACTGTTTTTT
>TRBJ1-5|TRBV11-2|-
CASSLWAGKNQPQHF
TGTGCCAGCAGCTTATGGGCAGGGAAAAATCAGCCCCAGCATTTT
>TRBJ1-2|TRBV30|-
CAWSVGELYGYTF
TGTGCCTGGAGTGTCGGAGAGCTCTATGGCTACACCTTC
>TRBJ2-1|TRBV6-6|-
CASPPAGSFGEQFF
TGTGCCAGTCCCCCGGCCGGGAGTTTCGGTGAGCAGTTCTTC
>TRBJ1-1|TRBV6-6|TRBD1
CASSSQGDTEAFF
TGTGCCAGCAGCTCACAGGGGGACACTGAAGCTTTCTTT
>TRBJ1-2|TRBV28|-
CASSFISYGYTF
TGTGCCAGCAGTTTCATTAGCTATGGCTACACCTTC
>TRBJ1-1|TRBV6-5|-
CASSYGGNGEAFF
TGTGCCAGCAGTTATGGGGGGAACGGTGAAGCTTTCTTT
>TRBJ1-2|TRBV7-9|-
CASSRYEDSSGYTF
TGTGCCAGCAGCCGTTACGAGGACAGCAGTGGCTACACCTTC
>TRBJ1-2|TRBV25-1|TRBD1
CASSGFPGQGADGYTF
TGTGCCAGCAGTGGATTCCCGGGACAGGGGGCGGATGGCTACACCTTC
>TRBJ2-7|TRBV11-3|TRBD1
CASSRLTGSEQYF
TGTGCCAGCAGCCGCCTGACAGGGTCCGAGCAGTACTTC
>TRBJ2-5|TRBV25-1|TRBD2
CASSPGSFSGGGETQYF
TGTGCCAGCAGCCCCGGTTCGTTCTCGGGCGGGGGGGAGACCCAGTACTTC
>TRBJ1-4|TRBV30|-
CAWSVAQGHEKLFF
TGTGCCTGGAGTGTGGCGCAGGGTCACGAAAAACTGTTTTTT
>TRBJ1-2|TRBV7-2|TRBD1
CASSLDRGLHLREYGYTF
TGTGCCAGCAGCTTAGACAGGGGTCTTCATCTCCGTGAATATGGCTACACCTTC
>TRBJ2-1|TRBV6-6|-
CASSFDWGHEQFF
TGTGCCAGCAGTTTTGATTGGGGCCATGAGCAGTTCTTC
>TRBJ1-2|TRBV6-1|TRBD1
CASRTDRGIYGYTF
TGTGCCAGCAGAACGGACAGGGGGATCTATGGCTACACCTTC
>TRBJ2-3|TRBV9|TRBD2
CASSADTSGRAIDTQYF
TGTGCCAGCAGCGCTGACACTAGCGGGAGGGCCATAGATACGCAGTATTTT
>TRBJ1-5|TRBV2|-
CASSEVRGFQPQHF
TGTGCCAGCAGTGAAGTTCGGGGGTTCCAGCCCCAGCATTTT
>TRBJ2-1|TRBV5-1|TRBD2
CATSGLAGLNEQFF
TGCGCCACCTCGGGACTAGCGGGTCTCAATGAGCAGTTCTTC
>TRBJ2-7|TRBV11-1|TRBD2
CASSFRTSSSYEQYF
TGTGCCAGCAGCTTTCGGACTAGCAGCTCCTACGAGCAGTACTTC
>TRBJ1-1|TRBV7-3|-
CASSIQGLSLSEAFF
TGTGCCAGCAGCATACAGGGTTTAAGTCTTTCTGAAGCTTTCTTT
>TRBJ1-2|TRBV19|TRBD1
CASSIDRGTGRYGYTF
TGTGCCAGTAGTATAGACCGAGGGACAGGGCGCTATGGCTACACCTTC
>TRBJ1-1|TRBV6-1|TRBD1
CASSVQGANTEAFF
TGTGCCAGCAGTGTCCAGGGGGCCAACACTGAAGCTTTCTTT
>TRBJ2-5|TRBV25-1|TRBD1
CASNQGARETQYF
TGTGCCAGCAACCAGGGGGCTAGGGAGACCCAGTACTTC
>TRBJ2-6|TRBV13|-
CASSLDGGTGANVLTF
TGTGCCAGCAGCTTAGATGGGGGGACCGGGGCCAACGTCCTGACTTTC
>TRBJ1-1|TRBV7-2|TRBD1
CASSLYRGANTEAFF
TGTGCCAGCAGCTTATACAGGGGGGCGAACACTGAAGCTTTCTTT
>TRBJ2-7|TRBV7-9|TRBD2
CASSLIGTSVQYF
TGTGCCAGCAGCTTAATTGGGACTAGCGTGCAGTACTTC
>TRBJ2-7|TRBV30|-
CAWSGTYWYEQYF
TGTGCCTGGAGTGGGACATATTGGTACGAGCAGTACTTC